This T cell receptor beta chain was captured by sequencing in a study of PD-1 blockade in classical Hodgkin lymphoma. Notes on the study in general: Sources of repertoire differences remain undefined, possibly disease activity or prior therapy. Compared with baseline, CD4+ but not CD8+ TCR diversity had risen significantly by C4D1.

Of note for this clone: What it recognizes is unknown.

The repertoire was sequenced with immunoSEQ multiplex PCR; TCRdb's copy has only in-frame clones and lacks some. Here the sample spans tens of thousands of clones, over 60% being singletons. The CDR3 length is 15 residues. V lost 7 bases and J 4 bases, leaving 20 bases between the germline ends. Germline V CDR1 and CDR2: MDHEN, SYDVKM. All the patients suffered relapse after autologous stem cell transplantation, and brentuximab vedotin exposure differed. The TCR originated in a human donor with classical Hodgkin lymphoma. This specimen consisted of peripheral blood mononuclear cells (PBMCs), obtained at baseline. The chain joins TRBV28 to TRBJ2-7, with D possibly matching TRBD1 (8 bases). CDR3 in amino acids: CASTPGGTGVYEQYF. In nucleotides, the CDR3 is TGTGCCAGCACCCCCGGGGGGACAGGAGTATACGAGCAGTACTTC.